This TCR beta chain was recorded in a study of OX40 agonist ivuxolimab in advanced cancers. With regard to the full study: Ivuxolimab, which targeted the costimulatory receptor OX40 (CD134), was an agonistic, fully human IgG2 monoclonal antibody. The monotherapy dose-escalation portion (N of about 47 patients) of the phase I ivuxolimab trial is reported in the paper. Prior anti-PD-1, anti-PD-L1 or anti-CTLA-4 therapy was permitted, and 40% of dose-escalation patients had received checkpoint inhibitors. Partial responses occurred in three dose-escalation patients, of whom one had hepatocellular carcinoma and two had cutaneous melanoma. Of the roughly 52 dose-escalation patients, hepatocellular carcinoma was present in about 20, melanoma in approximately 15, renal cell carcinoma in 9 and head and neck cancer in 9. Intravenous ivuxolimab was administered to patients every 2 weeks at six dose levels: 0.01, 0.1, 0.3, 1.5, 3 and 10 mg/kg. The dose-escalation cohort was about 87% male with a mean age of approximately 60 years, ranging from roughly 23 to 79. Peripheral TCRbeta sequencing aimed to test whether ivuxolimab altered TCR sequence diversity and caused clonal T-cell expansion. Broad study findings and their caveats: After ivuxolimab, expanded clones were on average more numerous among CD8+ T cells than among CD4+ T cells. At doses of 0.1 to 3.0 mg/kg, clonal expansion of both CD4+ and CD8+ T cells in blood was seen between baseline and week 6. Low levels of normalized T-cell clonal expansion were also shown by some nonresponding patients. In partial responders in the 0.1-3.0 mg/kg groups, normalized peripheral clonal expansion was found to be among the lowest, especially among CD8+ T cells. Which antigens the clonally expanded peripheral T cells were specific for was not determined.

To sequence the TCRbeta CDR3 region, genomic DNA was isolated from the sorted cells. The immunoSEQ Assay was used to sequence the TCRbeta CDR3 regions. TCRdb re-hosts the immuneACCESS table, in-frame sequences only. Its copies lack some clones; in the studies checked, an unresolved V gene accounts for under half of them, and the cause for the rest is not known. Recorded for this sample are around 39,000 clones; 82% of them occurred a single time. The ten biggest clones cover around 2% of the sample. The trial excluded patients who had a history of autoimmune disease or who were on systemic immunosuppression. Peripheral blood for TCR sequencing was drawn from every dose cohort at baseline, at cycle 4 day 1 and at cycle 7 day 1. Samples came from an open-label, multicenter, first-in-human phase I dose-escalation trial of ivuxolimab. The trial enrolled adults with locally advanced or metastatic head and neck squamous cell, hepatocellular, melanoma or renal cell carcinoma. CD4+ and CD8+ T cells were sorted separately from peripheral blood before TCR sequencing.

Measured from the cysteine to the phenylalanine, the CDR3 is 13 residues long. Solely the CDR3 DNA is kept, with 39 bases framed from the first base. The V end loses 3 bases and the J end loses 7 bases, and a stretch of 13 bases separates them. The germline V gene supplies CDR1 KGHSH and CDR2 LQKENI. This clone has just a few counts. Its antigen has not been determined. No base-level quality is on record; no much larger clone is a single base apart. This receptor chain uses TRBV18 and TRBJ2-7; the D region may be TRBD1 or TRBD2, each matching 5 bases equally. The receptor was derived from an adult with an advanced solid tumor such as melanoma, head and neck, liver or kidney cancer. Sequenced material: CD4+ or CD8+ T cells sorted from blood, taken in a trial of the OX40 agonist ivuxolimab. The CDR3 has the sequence CASSPGRVGEQYF. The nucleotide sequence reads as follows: TGTGCCAGCTCACCGGGGCGGGTCGGTGAGCAGTACTTC. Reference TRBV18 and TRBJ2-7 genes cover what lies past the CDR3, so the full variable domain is NAGVMQNPRHLVRRRGQEARLRCSPMKGHSHVYWYRQLPEEGLKFMVYLQKENIIDESGMPKERFSAEFPKEGPSILRIQQVVRGDSAAYFCASSPGRVGEQYFGPGTRLTVT.